The 28 T cell receptor beta chains below were found in one sample sequenced in a study of blood T cell repertoires in COVID-19. Libraries were prepared by immunoSEQ multiplex PCR; TCRdb keeps only in-frame clonotypes and omits some of them. Among about 54,000 clones listed, about 83% were seen once. Source material: peripheral blood. These receptors all come from a man in his forties with active COVID-19.

The genes are TRBV5-4 and TRBJ1-1, with 8 bases fitting TRBD1. CDR3 length: 15 amino acids. Germline V gene data show CDR1 as SGHNT and CDR2 as YYREEE (reference sequence). The V segment lost 1 base and the J segment 9 bases; nucleotides outside the gene matches: 11. This CDR3 reads CASSLLDRENFQAFF. The CDR3 nucleotides read TGTGCCAGCAGCTTGCTGGACAGGGAGAATTTTCAAGCTTTCTTT.

The chain has TRBV6-5 and TRBJ2-7; D is possibly TRBD2 (5 bases). The CDR3 covers 16 residues. CDR1 and CDR2 from the germline V gene are MNHEY and SVGAGI. With 0 bases removed from V and 2 bases from J, the gap between germline ends came to 14 bases. The CDR3 sequence: CASSYSETGTTYEQYF. The CDR3 bases are TGTGCCAGCAGTTACTCGGAAACGGGAACGACCTACGAGCAGTACTTC.

Only a few counts were recorded for this clone. CDR3 amino acids: CASSFRQGAYMNTEAFF. DNA of the CDR3: TGTGCCAGCAGCTTTCGGCAGGGGGCATACATGAACACTGAAGCTTTCTTT. V and J are TRBV5-6 and TRBJ1-1, with 8 nucleotides matching TRBD1. V shed 2 bases and J 0 bases; nucleotides not matched to a gene: 9. This CDR3 region has 17 residues. Germline V lookup: CDR1 SGHDT, CDR2 YYEEEE.

CDR3 DNA: TGTGCCAGCAGCTTGGACAGGGGGCGCAATGAGCAGTTCTTC. Translating it yields CASSLDRGRNEQFF. The rearrangement uses TRBV7-7 and TRBJ2-1, with TRBD1 matching 11 bases. The CDR3 is 14 residues long. The J segment lost 6 bases and the V segment lost 3 bases, leaving 1 base of the junction unmatched. Looked up from germline, CDR1 is SSHAT and CDR2 is FNYEAQ (reference sequence).

This CDR3 reads CASSSFRDRDGNEQFF. The CDR3 DNA sequence: TGTGCCAGCAGTTCATTCCGGGACAGGGACGGCAATGAGCAGTTCTTC. The rearrangement links TRBV28 to TRBJ2-1; 9 nucleotides line up with TRBD1. V shed 4 bases and J 6 bases; nucleotides not matched to a gene: 10. The CDR3 totals 16 residues. CDR1 MDHEN and CDR2 SYDVKM come from the germline V gene. The whole variable domain, remainder taken from reference TRBV28 and TRBJ2-1, is DVKVTQSSRYLVKRTGEKVFLECVQDMDHENMFWYRQDPGLGLRLIYFSYDVKMKEKGDIPEGYSVSREKKERFSLILESASTNQTSMYLCASSSFRDRDGNEQFFGPGTRLTVL.

V is TRBV6-5 and J is TRBJ2-3, with unresolved D. CDR3 length: 11 amino acids. Germline loops: CDR1 MNHEY, CDR2 SVGAGI. V was trimmed by 6 bases and J by 2 bases, leaving 3 bases between them. The CDR3 region is CASRATDTQYF. DNA for the CDR3: TGTGCCAGCAGGGCCACAGATACGCAGTATTTT.

V is TRBV19 and J is TRBJ2-7; 11 bases fit TRBD2. The germline CDR1 and CDR2 sequences are LNHDA and SQIVND (reference sequence). This CDR3 is built from 16 residues. The V gene end was trimmed by 3 bases and the J gene end by 2 bases; junction bases not matched to a gene: 6. Here the CDR3 DNA reads TGTGCCAGTAGTATTGGGGGGACTAGCGGAACCTACGAGCAGTACTTC. This translates into CASSIGGTSGTYEQYF.

V gene TRBV27 combines with J gene TRBJ2-7; 9 bases are a match to TRBD1. This CDR3 has 11 residues. J gave up 6 bases and V 10 bases, and 4 bases lay outside the gene matches. The germline gives CDR1 MNHEY, CDR2 SMNVEV (reference sequence). CDR3 amino acids: CATTDRGEQYF. CDR3 nucleotides: TGTGCCACCACGGACAGGGGCGAGCAGTACTTC.

This sequence joins TRBV28 and TRBJ1-2, with D possibly TRBD1 on 6 matching bases. There are 14 residues in the CDR3. Trimming shortened V by 4 bases and J by 2 bases, and 11 bases separated the two germline ends. In germline, CDR1 is MDHEN, CDR2 SYDVKM. This chain's CDR3 is CASSSPRGNYGYTF. CDR3 sequence (DNA): TGTGCCAGCAGTTCCCCCAGGGGAAACTATGGCTACACCTTC.

V usage is TRBV4-1 and J usage is TRBJ1-2, with TRBD1 matching over 7 bases. Per germline, CDR1 MGHRA and CDR2 YSYEKL. V shed 1 base, J shed 5 bases, and the junction held 10 bases outside the gene matches. CDR3 length: 16 residues. In DNA, the CDR3 is TGCGCCAGCAGCCAAGCCGCAGGGGGATGGGAGTATGGCTACACCTTC. Amino acid sequence: CASSQAAGGWEYGYTF.

The genes are TRBV28 and TRBJ2-5; D unclear. V was shortened by 5 bases and J by 2 bases, with 3 bases between the two germline ends. CDR3 length: 11 residues. Germline V gene data show CDR1 as MDHEN and CDR2 as SYDVKM. The CDR3 region has the DNA TGTGCCAGCAGTCGTCAAGAGACCCAGTACTTC. Amino acid sequence: CASSRQETQYF.

This clone was observed a few times. This chain connects TRBV28 to TRBJ2-7, with a weak D call TRBD2 (5 bases). The germline V gene encodes CDR1 MDHEN and CDR2 SYDVKM. The CDR3 consists of 14 residues. V lost 7 bases to trimming and J lost 6 bases, with 19 bases between them. The CDR3 sequence: CASKLSAGIVEQYF. For the CDR3, the DNA is TGTGCCAGCAAGTTATCCGCCGGGATTGTCGAGCAGTACTTC.

The CDR3 loop is CASSFQSTDTQYF. The CDR3 DNA is TGTGCCAGCAGCTTTCAAAGCACAGATACGCAGTATTTT. The chain employs TRBV5-5 and TRBJ2-3; unclear D gene. Trimming pared 2 bases from V and 0 bases from J, leaving 4 bases between. The CDR3 length is 13 residues. Germline loops: CDR1 SGHKS, CDR2 YYEKEE (reference sequence).

This clone was detected only a few times. V and J are TRBV3-1 (or the pseudogene TRBV3-2) and TRBJ2-7; the match to TRBD2 covers 12 bases. V lost 0 bases, J lost 2 bases, and 2 bases stayed unmatched. In germline, CDR1 is LGHDT, CDR2 YNNKEL (reference sequence). This CDR3 comprises 16 residues. The CDR3 DNA reads as TGTGCCAGCAGCCAAGAGGGACTAGCGGGTGCCTACGAGCAGTACTTC. The encoded protein is CASSQEGLAGAYEQYF.

The gene calls are TRBV4-1 and TRBJ2-2; 7 bases are a match to TRBD2. Per the germline V gene, CDR1 is MGHRA and CDR2 is YSYEKL. This CDR3 contains 14 residues. V lost 8 bases, J lost 6 bases, and 9 bases stayed unmatched. CDR3 sequence (DNA): TGCGCCAGCTCCGATGGGGAGGGAGCCGGGGAGCTGTTTTTT. Translated: CASSDGEGAGELFF.

This clone appeared a few times. The V and J genes are TRBV9 and TRBJ1-1, with a weak D call TRBD1 (6 bases). Germline V lookup: CDR1 SGDLS, CDR2 YYNGEE. This CDR3 region has 13 residues. The V and J ends lost 0 bases and 8 bases respectively, with 11 bases between them. The DNA of the CDR3 is TGTGCCAGCAGCGTAGCCCCCGGGACAGAAGCTTTCTTT. The encoded protein is CASSVAPGTEAFF.

V is TRBV7-9 and J is TRBJ2-7, with D perhaps matching TRBD1 (7 bases). Germline V CDR1 and CDR2: SEHNR, FQNEAQ (reference sequence). V lost 3 bases and J 5 bases, leaving 14 bases between the germline ends. This CDR3 has 14 residues. The CDR3 loop is CASSFGTGEDEQYF. In nucleotides, the CDR3 is TGTGCCAGCAGCTTCGGAACAGGGGAGGACGAGCAGTACTTC. Using reference TRBV7-9 and TRBJ2-7 for the parts outside the CDR3, the full variable domain is DTGVSQNPRHKITKRGQNVTFRCDPISEHNRLYWYRQTLGQGPEFLTYFQNEAQLEKSRLLSDRFSAERPKGSFSTLEIQRTEQGDSAMYLCASSFGTGEDEQYFGPGTRLTVT.

The chain uses TRBV5-1 and TRBJ2-3, with 11 positions matching TRBD1. V was pared by 4 bases and J by 4 bases, with 2 bases of the junction left unmatched. The CDR3 consists of 14 residues. Germline V gene lookup returns CDR1 SGHRS and CDR2 YFSETQ. CDR3 sequence (DNA): TGCGCCAGCAGCCGGGGACAGGGGGCAGATACGCAGTATTTT. As protein: CASSRGQGADTQYF.

The chain joins TRBV19 to TRBJ2-1; TRBD2 matches 7 bases. The CDR3 consists of 16 residues. V lost 1 base to trimming and J lost 2 bases; unmatched junction nucleotides: 5. From germline, CDR1 is LNHDA and CDR2 SQIVND (reference sequence). This chain's CDR3 is CASSIGAGVAYNEQFF. The DNA for the CDR3 is TGTGCCAGTAGTATAGGGGCGGGGGTTGCCTACAATGAGCAGTTCTTC.

This chain connects TRBV27 to TRBJ1-2, with TRBD1 matching over 8 bases. V was pared by 4 bases and J by 8 bases, with 6 bases of the junction left unmatched. The CDR3 has 13 amino acids. The germline gives CDR1 MNHEY, CDR2 SMNVEV (reference sequence). The CDR3 loop is CASSSRTGIGYTF. Here the CDR3 DNA reads TGTGCCAGCAGTTCCCGGACAGGGATCGGCTACACCTTC.

The V and J genes are TRBV20-1 and TRBJ2-7, with TRBD1 matching over 7 bases. The CDR3 sequence is 14 residues long. V dropped 3 bases and J dropped 0; count of bases not matched to a gene: 5. CDR1 is DFQATT, CDR2 SNEGSKA, per germline (reference sequence). This chain's CDR3 is CSASSGTASYEQYF. CDR3 DNA sequence: TGCAGTGCTAGTTCGGGGACAGCCTCCTACGAGCAGTACTTC.

This chain connects TRBV11-2 to TRBJ1-4; tentative D call: TRBD1 (6 bases). From germline, CDR1 is SGHAT and CDR2 FQNNGV. CDR3 size: 15 residues. The V end was cut by 5 bases, the J end by 3 bases, with 13 bases between. The CDR3 DNA follows: TGTGCCAGCAGCGGGTATACAGGGCCTAATGAAAAACTGTTTTTT. It specifies CASSGYTGPNEKLFF.

The V gene is TRBV10-1, the J gene TRBJ1-6, with D perhaps TRBD1 (6 bases). CDR1 is WNHNN and CDR2 is SYGVQD in the germline V gene (reference sequence). The ends were cut back, 11 bases at V and 5 bases at J, with 19 bases in the middle. The CDR3 length is 15 residues. CDR3 sequence reads: CAGSTDGTNNSPLHF. The CDR3, as DNA: TGCGCCGGTTCGACTGACGGGACAAATAATTCACCCCTCCACTTT.

The V and J genes are TRBV12-5 and TRBJ2-7, with 8 bases lining up with TRBD1. J was trimmed by 0 bases and V by 7 bases; bases with no gene match: 5. CDR3 size: 14 residues. CDR1 and CDR2 from the germline V gene are LGHNT and FRNRAP. For the CDR3, the DNA is TGTGCTAGTGCCCGGGACAGGAGCTCCTACGAGCAGTACTTC. Translated: CASARDRSSYEQYF.

This chain connects TRBV7-2 to TRBJ2-7, with a possible D match to TRBD2 (6 bases). Trimming cost V 0 bases and J 7 bases, with 16 bases left between them. The CDR3 covers 15 residues. Germline V gene data show CDR1 as SGHTA and CDR2 as FQGNSA. This chain's CDR3 is CASSLALGAGTEQYF. In DNA form, the CDR3 reads TGTGCCAGCAGCTTAGCGTTAGGGGCGGGGACTGAGCAGTACTTC. The whole variable domain, remainder taken from reference TRBV7-2 and TRBJ2-7, is GAGVSQSPSNKVTEKGKDVELRCDPISGHTALYWYRQSLGQGLEFLIYFQGNSAPDKSGLPSDRFSAERTGGSVSTLTIQRTQQEDSAVYLCASSLALGAGTEQYFGPGTRLTVT.

This clone was counted once. This chain links TRBV11-2 with TRBJ2-5; 9 bases align to TRBD2. CDR1 is SGHAT, CDR2 FQNNGV, per germline. The trim removed 4 bases at V and 5 bases at J, leaving 5 bases unmatched. This CDR3 has 14 residues. The CDR3 spells CASSSPSGVETQYF. The CDR3 region has the DNA TGTGCCAGCAGCTCGCCTAGCGGGGTGGAGACCCAGTACTTC. Variable domain in full (rest from reference TRBV11-2 and TRBJ2-5): EAGVAQSPRYKIIEKRQSVAFWCNPISGHATLYWYQQILGQGPKLLIQFQNNGVVDDSQLPKDRFSAERLKGVDSTLKIQPAKLEDSAVYLCASSSPSGVETQYFGPGTRLLVL.

The chain joins TRBV5-1 to TRBJ1-2; 7 bases fit TRBD1. This CDR3 is built from 15 residues. Germline loops: CDR1 SGHRS, CDR2 YFSETQ. V shed 4 bases, J shed 10 bases, and the junction held 16 bases outside the gene matches. CDR3 DNA sequence: TGCGCCAGCAGCCTCCAGAGCGCAGGGGGAAGTGCCTACACCTTC. Residues: CASSLQSAGGSAYTF.

The chain uses TRBV19 and TRBJ2-7; TRBD1 agrees at 9 bases. Germline CDR1 and CDR2: LNHDA and SQIVND (reference sequence). The CDR3 covers 15 residues. The V gene end was trimmed by 5 bases and the J gene end by 3 bases; junction bases not matched to a gene: 8. The CDR3 DNA follows: TGTGCCAGTAGTGACCGGGACAGGGTGGTCTACGAGCAGTACTTC. It specifies CASSDRDRVVYEQYF.